The source of this T cell receptor beta chain is a study of T cells expressing NK-cell markers. General observations from the study: Several of the donors also had these clonotypes leading their CD3+CD56-NKG2C+ fraction.

After re-calling the 5' RACE reads, TCRdb lists one entry per CDR3 protein, DNA absent. This repertoire comprises some 340,000 distinct CDR3 sequences; its ten largest clones make up roughly 5.2%. Comment on this clonotype: Its target is unknown.

CDR1 is MDHEN and CDR2 is SYDVKM in the germline V gene. CDR3 length equals 14 residues. The clonotype comes from a man aged 18-70 years in good health. The specimen was blood T cells: a sorted CD56 or NKG2C T cell subset, CD4+ or CD8+ T cells, or bulk PBMC T cells (not recorded which). The genes are TRBV28 and TRBJ1-6; the TRBD1 assignment by TCRdb is unverifiable without DNA. The CDR3 reads CASSLSSGMSPLHF.